A selection of T cell receptor beta chains follows, all from one sample in a study of blood T cell repertoires in COVID-19. Sequencing was performed with immunoSEQ multiplex PCR; in TCRdb, only in-frame clones are kept and a portion is missing. Of tens of thousands of clones in the sample, roughly 70% were seen once. The material sequenced was peripheral blood. The receptors stem from a human donor with acute or convalescent COVID-19. The donor label of this sample is uncertain. Each CDR3 is given with its conserved first and last residue.

v_call: TRBV7-6; j_call: TRBJ2-1; cdr3_aa: CASSPTSGRTRYNEQFF
v_call: TRBV5-1; j_call: TRBJ2-1; cdr3_aa: CASSLGTSGSGEQFF
v_call: TRBV6-4; j_call: TRBJ2-5; cdr3_aa: CASSEAIHGTQYF
v_call: TRBV6-6; j_call: TRBJ1-2; cdr3_aa: CASSSRDRGDYGYTF
v_call: TRBV19; j_call: TRBJ1-1; cdr3_aa: CASSMLSGGRGKGTEAFF
v_call: TRBV2; j_call: TRBJ1-5; cdr3_aa: CASSNGGNQPQHF
v_call: TRBV5-1; j_call: TRBJ1-2; cdr3_aa: CASSSTLQGGYGYTF
v_call: TRBV7-3; j_call: TRBJ2-2; cdr3_aa: CASSLSGRSPGELFF
v_call: TRBV11-2; j_call: TRBJ2-5; cdr3_aa: CASSSGRGSGNQETQYF
v_call: TRBV3-1/TRBV3-2; j_call: TRBJ2-2; cdr3_aa: CASSHIRGSGSITGELFF
v_call: TRBV14; j_call: TRBJ1-1; cdr3_aa: CASSPIGGGYTEAFF
v_call: TRBV11-3; j_call: TRBJ2-3; cdr3_aa: CASSLDSNTDTQYF
v_call: TRBV28; j_call: TRBJ2-1; cdr3_aa: CASSSSGTSQQFF
v_call: TRBV7-2; j_call: TRBJ1-5; cdr3_aa: CASSATGGNQPQHF
v_call: TRBV7-2; j_call: TRBJ1-2; cdr3_aa: CASSSRPRGRNDGYTF
v_call: TRBV6-5; j_call: TRBJ1-2; cdr3_aa: CASNGQGHGYTF
v_call: TRBV4-1; j_call: TRBJ1-3; cdr3_aa: CASSQGWPNSGNTIYF
v_call: TRBV7-6; j_call: TRBJ2-5; cdr3_aa: CASSPGTSGETQYF
v_call: TRBV25-1; j_call: TRBJ2-1; cdr3_aa: CASSEAGVGEQFF
v_call: TRBV19; j_call: TRBJ2-1; cdr3_aa: CASSSGTGVYNEQFF
v_call: TRBV10-3; j_call: TRBJ2-2; cdr3_aa: CAISGTSAARELFF
v_call: TRBV9; j_call: TRBJ2-3; cdr3_aa: CASSKRGGATDTQYF
v_call: TRBV19; j_call: TRBJ1-1; cdr3_aa: CASSIDTLLRTEAFF
v_call: TRBV5-1; j_call: TRBJ1-2; cdr3_aa: CASSWDRGSEGYTF
v_call: TRBV19; j_call: TRBJ1-5; cdr3_aa: CASRRSGGNQPQHF
v_call: TRBV29-1; j_call: TRBJ1-3; cdr3_aa: CSAEQVSSGNTIYF
v_call: TRBV11-1; j_call: TRBJ1-1; cdr3_aa: CASSLNTGLAEAFF